The 11 T cell receptor beta chains presented below share a single source sample, sequenced in a study of blood T cell repertoires in COVID-19. TCRdb's copy holds only in-frame clones and misses some; the assay was immunoSEQ multiplex PCR. Of about 250,000 clones listed, over 75% were seen once; the top ten hold less than 2.5%. The source material was PBMCs or T cells enriched from blood (not recorded which). The source is a woman under 30 who had recovered from COVID-19.

V is TRBV2 and J is TRBJ2-3, with 7 nucleotides matching TRBD2. Germline trimming cut 11 bases from V and 4 bases from J; bases unmatched to any gene: 6. The CDR3 runs to 12 residues. The germline V gene encodes CDR1 SNHLY and CDR2 FYNNEI. The CDR3 nucleotides read TGTGCCGCGGGGGTTGACCCAGATACGCAGTATTTT. It specifies CAAGVDPDTQYF.

About this clone itself: The junction departs from germline at one end; a sequencing error may be responsible. This chain uses TRBV7-2 with TRBJ2-1; D call uncertain. In germline, CDR1 is SGHTA, CDR2 FQGNSA. The CDR3 covers 13 residues. In nucleotides, the CDR3 is TGTGCCAGCAGCGTCAACTCCAACAATGAGCAGTTCTTC. Amino acid sequence: CASSVNSNNEQFF.

This chain joins TRBV7-9 and TRBJ1-2; no reliable D call. V was pared by 1 base and J by 6 bases, with 18 bases between. Germline loops: CDR1 SEHNR, CDR2 FQNEAQ (reference sequence). The CDR3 is made up of 16 amino acids. CDR3 protein: CASSLGLREAGNGYTF. CDR3 nucleotide sequence: TGTGCCAGCAGCTTAGGTCTTCGGGAAGCCGGGAATGGCTACACCTTC.

The chain links TRBV5-1 to TRBJ2-7, with 8 positions matching TRBD2. V shed 7 bases, J shed 0 bases, and the junction held 3 bases outside the gene matches. Germline CDR1 and CDR2: SGHRS and YFSETQ. The CDR3 loop spans 13 amino acids. CDR3: CASGREGSYEQYF. The CDR3 DNA sequence: TGCGCCAGCGGCCGGGAGGGCTCCTACGAGCAGTACTTC.

This clone was counted a few times. CDR3 residues: CASSQDWAGASYNEQFF. CDR3 bases: TGTGCCAGCAGCCAAGATTGGGCGGGGGCCTCCTACAATGAGCAGTTCTTC. The chain links TRBV3-1 (or the pseudogene TRBV3-2) to TRBJ2-1, with D tentatively TRBD2 (7 bases). The CDR3 consists of 17 residues. Between the trimmed V and J ends, which lost 0 bases and 0 bases, there was a span of 12 bases. Looked up from germline, CDR1 is LGHDT and CDR2 is YNNKEL (reference sequence).

The rearrangement uses TRBV5-1 and TRBJ1-5; a weak D match, TRBD1 (6 bases). The CDR3 runs to 17 residues. In germline, CDR1 is SGHRS, CDR2 YFSETQ. Trimming shortened V by 0 bases and J by 5 bases, and 18 bases separated the two germline ends. The CDR3 DNA is TGCGCCAGCAGCTTGGAAGGGGGTCTAGGGAACGATCAGCCCCAGCATTTT. This codes for CASSLEGGLGNDQPQHF.

The genes are TRBV15 and TRBJ1-4, with D possibly being TRBD1 (6 bases). CDR3 length: 15 residues. Trimming removed 4 bases from V and 3 bases from J, with 12 bases in between. Germline V gives CDR1 LNHNV, CDR2 YYDKDF (reference sequence). Here the CDR3 DNA reads TGTGCCACCAGCACTCAAGGGGGTTCTAATGAAAAACTGTTTTTT. As protein: CATSTQGGSNEKLFF.

The rearrangement joins TRBV5-1 to TRBJ1-5; possibly TRBD1 for D (5 bases). Trimming took off 0 bases at V and 3 bases at J, with 10 bases between the two ends. The CDR3 has 15 residues. The germline V gene has CDR1 SGHRS and CDR2 YFSETQ. CDR3 sequence: CASSLGAGINQPQHF. The CDR3 DNA reads TGCGCCAGCAGCTTGGGGGCAGGGATCAATCAGCCCCAGCATTTT.

The V call is TRBV7-3, the J call TRBJ1-4; D is ambiguous. The CDR3 runs 13 residues. Germline-derived CDR1 and CDR2 are SGHTA and FQGTGA. Trimming removed 5 bases at V and 8 bases at J, with 12 bases between. The CDR3, as DNA: TGTGCCAGCAGCCCTCGCCCAGGAGAAAAACTGTTTTTT. As protein: CASSPRPGEKLFF.

The chain couples TRBV28 to TRBJ1-2, with TRBD1 matching 7 bases. The germline V gene encodes CDR1 MDHEN and CDR2 SYDVKM. The CDR3 extends over 14 amino acids. Trimming cost V 3 bases and J 4 bases; bases outside gene matches: 5. The CDR3 bases are TGTGCCAGCAGTTTCCCAGGGGGGACCTATGGCTACACCTTC. Its translation: CASSFPGGTYGYTF.

The rearrangement links TRBV27 to TRBJ2-7, with 13 nucleotides matching TRBD2. V lost 0 bases, J lost 2 bases, and 1 base stayed unmatched. The CDR3 sequence is 16 residues long. CDR1 and CDR2 (germline): MNHEY, SMNVEV (reference sequence). In DNA form, the CDR3 reads TGTGCCAGCAGTTTATCGGGGACTAGCGGGGCCTACGAGCAGTACTTC. As protein: CASSLSGTSGAYEQYF.